Below, 30 T cell receptor beta chains from the same sample are listed, as sequenced in a study of technical replicates of blood from a handful of donors. The method was immunoSEQ multiplex PCR; TCRdb's version includes in-frame clones alone and lacks a portion of them. The data hold tens of thousands of clones, with around 90% observed a single time. Material for sequencing was T cells isolated from PBMCs. The receptor set was obtained from a human donor in good health.

In this sample, this clone turned up once. This chain uses TRBV10-2 with TRBJ2-3; D not certain. The germline CDR1 and CDR2 sequences are WSHSY and SAAADI. The CDR3 totals 13 residues. V was cut by 5 bases and J by 4 bases, with 10 bases left in between. CDR3 residues: CASSSEVPDTQYF. In nucleotides, the CDR3 is TGCGCCAGCAGTAGTGAGGTCCCAGATACGCAGTATTTT.

This chain uses TRBV7-9 with TRBJ2-1; D might be TRBD2 (5 bases). V gave up 5 bases and J gave up 4 bases, with 12 bases separating them. Germline values: CDR1 SEHNR, CDR2 FQNEAQ (reference sequence). The CDR3 has 14 residues. In nucleotides, the CDR3 is TGTGCCAGCAGCGAACCCGGGGTTTACAATGAGCAGTTCTTC. This encodes CASSEPGVYNEQFF.

J is TRBJ2-7 and V is TRBV30; 8 bases are shared with TRBD2. The CDR3 contains 16 residues. Germline V lookup: CDR1 GTSNPN, CDR2 SVGIG (reference sequence). This CDR3 is CGLDRAGETSSYEQYF. CDR3 sequence (DNA): TGTGGTCTGGATCGAGCGGGGGAAACCAGCTCCTACGAGCAGTACTTC.

The CDR3 DNA follows: TGTGCCAGCAGTGGGCTCTCTAGCGGGAGTTCTGGGGCCAACGTCCTGACTTTC. Amino acid sequence: CASSGLSSGSSGANVLTF. V and J are TRBV6-1 and TRBJ2-6; 10 nucleotides align to TRBD2. Unmatched junction bases numbered 7, after V lost 4 bases and J lost 1 base. This CDR3 is 18 amino acids long. Germline lookup yields CDR1 MNHNS and CDR2 SASEGT.

The genes are TRBV19 and TRBJ2-2; perhaps TRBD2 as D (6 bases). Looked up from germline, CDR1 is LNHDA and CDR2 is SQIVND (reference sequence). V shed 5 bases and J shed 6 bases, with 10 bases lying between them. This CDR3 is built from 13 residues. The DNA of the CDR3 is TGTGCCAGTAGTCCCGGGGGTTCCGGGGAGCTGTTTTTT. It is translated as CASSPGGSGELFF. Filled out from reference TRBV19 and TRBJ2-2, the complete variable domain reads DGGITQSPKYLFRKEGQNVTLSCEQNLNHDAMYWYRQDPGQGLRLIYYSQIVNDFQKGDIAEGYSVSREKKESFPLTVTSAQKNPTAFYLCASSPGGSGELFFGEGSRLTVL.

Here the CDR3 DNA reads TGTGCCAGTAGTACAGGGGATTTGTATCAGCCCCAGCATTTT. Translated: CASSTGDLYQPQHF. This chain uses TRBV19 with TRBJ1-5; possible D gene TRBD1, 6 bases. The CDR3 totals 14 residues. Germline CDR1 and CDR2: LNHDA and SQIVND (reference sequence). Trimming left V 4 bases short and J 5 bases short, with 12 bases between.

The chain employs TRBV27 and TRBJ2-7, with D maybe TRBD2 (6 bases). Germline V CDR1 and CDR2: MNHEY, SMNVEV (reference sequence). CDR3 length equals 13 residues. V lost 7 bases to trimming and J lost 6 bases, with 16 bases between them. DNA for the CDR3: TGTGCCAGCACGCCCCGCCGGGAGAGCGAGCAGTACTTC. Its translation is CASTPRRESEQYF.

The chain combines TRBV5-4 with TRBJ2-3, with TRBD2 matching over 11 bases. The CDR3 is made up of 17 amino acids. V was clipped by 5 bases and J by 1 base; unmatched bases: 9. CDR1 SGHNT and CDR2 YYREEE come from the germline V gene (reference sequence). The CDR3 DNA follows: TGTGCCAGCAGACTAGCGGGAGTGGTAGGGGGCACAGATACGCAGTATTTT. Translation gives CASRLAGVVGGTDTQYF.

The J gene is TRBJ1-3, the V gene TRBV10-3; perhaps TRBD1 as D (6 bases). Germline CDR1 reads ENHRY; CDR2 reads SYGVKD. The V and J ends lost 3 bases and 1 base respectively, with 10 bases between them. The CDR3 runs 15 residues. The CDR3 is CAISDSTGSGNTIYF. The CDR3, as DNA: TGTGCCATCAGTGACTCAACAGGGTCTGGAAACACCATATATTTT.

In DNA form, the CDR3 reads TGTGCCAGCAATAAACAGGGCGTCCAAGAGACCCAGTACTTC. Translating it yields CASNKQGVQETQYF. The chain couples TRBV2 to TRBJ2-5; D might be TRBD1 (6 bases). Germline V CDR1 and CDR2: SNHLY, FYNNEI. The CDR3 consists of 14 residues. V was clipped by 7 bases and J by 1 base, with 13 bases between them.

J is TRBJ2-1 and V is TRBV5-1; the match to TRBD1 covers 10 bases. Per germline, CDR1 SGHRS and CDR2 YFSETQ. J lost 6 bases, V lost 2 bases, and 8 bases had no gene match. The CDR3 consists of 16 residues. The CDR3 nucleotides are TGCGCCAGCAGCTTATCCGGGACAGGGGAGGGCAATGAGCAGTTCTTC. Amino acids: CASSLSGTGEGNEQFF. Filled out from reference TRBV5-1 and TRBJ2-1, the complete variable domain reads KAGVTQTPRYLIKTRGQQVTLSCSPISGHRSVSWYQQTPGQGLQFLFEYFSETQRNKGNFPGRFSGRQFSNSRSEMNVSTLELGDSALYLCASSLSGTGEGNEQFFGPGTRLTVL.

The chain combines TRBV4-2 with TRBJ1-3; 10 positions agree with TRBD1. The CDR3 totals 18 residues. CDR1 is LGHNA and CDR2 is YNFKEQ in the germline V gene. The ends lost 0 bases at V and 7 bases at J; junction bases unmatched: 12. CDR3 sequence reads: CASSQDVTGQGSFNTIYF. CDR3 nucleotide sequence: TGTGCCAGCAGCCAAGACGTTACGGGACAGGGGTCCTTTAACACCATATATTTT.

This chain links TRBV29-1 with TRBJ2-4, with 8 bases identical to TRBD1. The CDR3 extends over 14 amino acids. CDR1 and CDR2 (germline): SQVTM, ANQGSEA. V was pared by 4 bases and J by 6 bases, with 8 bases of the junction left unmatched. The CDR3 spells CSVAPQGALNIQYF. The DNA of the CDR3 is TGCAGCGTTGCTCCCCAGGGGGCATTAAACATTCAGTACTTC.

This clone was picked up one time. The rearrangement joins TRBV5-1 to TRBJ2-3; a weak D match, TRBD1 (6 bases). The V gene's germline CDR1 is SGHRS and CDR2 YFSETQ. The ends were cut back, 3 bases at V and 5 bases at J, with 16 bases in the middle. The CDR3 consists of 15 residues. CDR3 in DNA: TGCGCCAGCAGCTCCGGACAGCTCCTCAGAGATACGCAGTATTTT. Encoded protein: CASSSGQLLRDTQYF.

The CDR3 spells CATSRTVLGEQYF. In DNA, the CDR3 is TGTGCCACCAGCAGGACAGTCCTCGGCGAGCAGTACTTC. The chain employs TRBV15 and TRBJ2-7; TRBD1 might be the D (5 bases). Trimming stripped 3 bases from V and 6 bases from J, with 12 bases between. From germline, CDR1 is LNHNV and CDR2 YYDKDF (reference sequence). The CDR3 sequence is 13 residues long. Supplemented by reference TRBV15 and TRBJ2-7, the full variable domain reads DAMVIQNPRYQVTQFGKPVTLSCSQTLNHNVMYWYQQKSSQAPKLLFHYYDKDFNNEADTPDNFQSRRPNTSFCFLDIRSPGLGDTAMYLCATSRTVLGEQYFGPGTRLTVT.

CDR3 sequence: CASSEAGGPDTQYF. Written as DNA, the CDR3 is TGTGCCAGCAGCGAGGCGGGAGGGCCAGATACGCAGTATTTT. This rearrangement joins TRBV9 to TRBJ2-3; 9 bases fit TRBD2. The CDR3 has 14 residues. Germline CDR1 is SGDLS and CDR2 is YYNGEE. Trimming removed 3 bases from V and 4 bases from J; junction bases left unmatched: 3. Drawing the rest from reference TRBV9 and TRBJ2-3, the complete variable domain is DSGVTQTPKHLITATGQRVTLRCSPRSGDLSVYWYQQSLDQGLQFLIQYYNGEERAKGNILERFSAQQFPDLHSELNLSSLELGDSALYFCASSEAGGPDTQYFGPGTRLTVL.

The chain carries TRBV27 and TRBJ1-5; D may be TRBD1 (5 bases). Germline CDR1 reads MNHEY; CDR2 reads SMNVEV (reference sequence). The V and J ends lost 7 bases and 3 bases respectively, with 13 bases between them. CDR3 length: 14 residues. The chain's CDR3 is CASIERGLNQPQHF. CDR3 bases: TGTGCCAGCATAGAAAGGGGACTCAATCAGCCCCAGCATTTT.

The V call is TRBV6-5, the J call TRBJ2-7; 8 bases agree with TRBD1. The CDR3 totals 15 residues. CDR1 MNHEY and CDR2 SVGAGI come from the germline V gene. V lost 2 bases to trimming and J lost 0 bases; unmatched junction nucleotides: 3. This chain's CDR3 is CASSYRDRGSYEQYF. In nucleotides, the CDR3 is TGTGCCAGCAGTTACCGTGACAGGGGCTCCTACGAGCAGTACTTC.

The rearrangement uses TRBV28 and TRBJ1-1, with 11 nucleotides matching TRBD1. V lost 7 bases and J lost 5; bases outside the gene matches: 12. The CDR3 is 16 amino acids. Per the germline V gene, CDR1 is MDHEN and CDR2 is SYDVKM. CDR3 bases: TGTGCCAGCAAATTCGGACAGGGGGCGACGTCGACTGAAGCTTTCTTT. As protein: CASKFGQGATSTEAFF.

The chain couples TRBV2 to TRBJ2-7, with no clear D. CDR3 length equals 12 residues. The germline V and J ends were trimmed by 2 bases and 5 bases, with 7 bases remaining between them. Germline loops: CDR1 SNHLY, CDR2 FYNNEI. CDR3: CASSEFGHEQYF. CDR3 nucleotides: TGTGCCAGCAGTGAATTTGGCCACGAGCAGTACTTC. Full variable domain (remainder filled in from reference TRBV2 and TRBJ2-7): EPEVTQTPSHQVTQMGQEVILRCVPISNHLYFYWYRQILGQKVEFLVSFYNNEISEKSEIFDDQFSVERPDGSNFTLKIRSTKLEDSAMYFCASSEFGHEQYFGPGTRLTVT.

The chain couples TRBV9 to TRBJ2-7; the match to TRBD2 covers 7 bases. The V gene end was trimmed by 4 bases and the J gene end by 5 bases; junction bases not matched to a gene: 9. Looked up from germline, CDR1 is SGDLS and CDR2 is YYNGEE. The CDR3 is made up of 14 amino acids. The CDR3 nucleotides read TGTGCCAGCAGCCTCGGGGGAGGGTACAACGAGCAGTACTTC. As protein: CASSLGGGYNEQYF.

V and J are TRBV19 and TRBJ2-6; possibly TRBD1 for D (5 bases). CDR1 is LNHDA, CDR2 SQIVND, per germline (reference sequence). Trimming stripped 2 bases from V and 0 bases from J, with 11 bases between. CDR3 size: 17 residues. CDR3 bases: TGTGCCAGTAGTATAACAGGTCTTCCCTCTGGGGCCAACGTCCTGACTTTC. It codes for CASSITGLPSGANVLTF.

The rearrangement joins TRBV2 to TRBJ2-7; D unclear. The V gene lost 4 bases and the J gene lost 3 bases, with 13 bases spanning the gap. The CDR3 has 14 residues. Germline V CDR1 and CDR2: SNHLY, FYNNEI. CDR3 nucleotide sequence: TGTGCCAGCAGTGTTATGCTACCCTTCTACGAGCAGTACTTC. Encoded protein: CASSVMLPFYEQYF. Full variable domain (remainder filled in from reference TRBV2 and TRBJ2-7): EPEVTQTPSHQVTQMGQEVILRCVPISNHLYFYWYRQILGQKVEFLVSFYNNEISEKSEIFDDQFSVERPDGSNFTLKIRSTKLEDSAMYFCASSVMLPFYEQYFGPGTRLTVT.

As DNA, the CDR3 is TGTGCCTGGGAGGAAGATACGCAGTATTTT. Protein: CAWEEDTQYF. V gene TRBV30 combines with J gene TRBJ2-3; no firm D call. This CDR3 has 10 residues. Trimming left V 5 bases short and J 5 bases short, with 5 bases between. The germline V gene encodes CDR1 GTSNPN and CDR2 SVGIG (reference sequence). The whole variable domain, filled in from reference TRBV30 and TRBJ2-3, reads SQTIHQWPATLVQPVGSPLSLECTVEGTSNPNLYWYRQAAGRGLQLLFYSVGIGQISSEVPQNLSASRPQDRQFILSSKKLLLSDSGFYLCAWEEDTQYFGPGTRLTVL.

The V gene is TRBV2, the J gene TRBJ1-5; no reliable D call. The V end lost 8 bases, the J end lost 5 bases, and 19 bases lay between the germline ends. Germline CDR1 is SNHLY and CDR2 is FYNNEI. The CDR3 loop spans 15 amino acids. The CDR3 here is CASAPSRNNYQPQHF. The CDR3 coding sequence is TGTGCCAGCGCCCCCTCTAGGAACAACTATCAGCCCCAGCATTTT.

V gene TRBV15 combines with J gene TRBJ1-5, with 9 nucleotides matching TRBD1. J lost 5 bases, V lost 3 bases, and 5 bases had no gene match. Per germline, CDR1 LNHNV and CDR2 YYDKDF (reference sequence). The CDR3 runs to 15 residues. The CDR3 DNA reads TGTGCCACCAGCAGGGGGACAGGGTCGGATCAGCCCCAGCATTTT. This encodes CATSRGTGSDQPQHF.

The V and J genes are TRBV7-9 and TRBJ2-7, with a tentative D call TRBD2 (6 bases). This CDR3 contains 14 residues. V shed 1 base and J shed 5 bases, with 12 bases lying between them. Germline V gene lookup returns CDR1 SEHNR and CDR2 FQNEAQ (reference sequence). The CDR3 reads CASSLEGWGDEQYF. In DNA form, the CDR3 reads TGTGCCAGCAGCTTAGAAGGCTGGGGGGACGAGCAGTACTTC.

The genes are TRBV27 and TRBJ1-5; D uncertain. This CDR3 spans 12 amino acids. Germline assignment: CDR1 MNHEY and CDR2 SMNVEV (reference sequence). The V end lost 7 bases, the J end lost 0 bases, and 4 bases lay between the germline ends. CDR3 nucleotides: TGTGCCAGCAATCATAGCAATCAGCCCCAGCATTTT. Translating gives CASNHSNQPQHF.

The V and J genes are TRBV6-5 and TRBJ1-2; D unclear. This CDR3 is built from 12 residues. Trimming removed 10 bases at V and 3 bases at J, with 12 bases between. Germline V gene lookup returns CDR1 MNHEY and CDR2 SVGAGI. CDR3 DNA sequence: TGTGCCACCGGACTGTTATACTATGGCTACACCTTC. Its protein is CATGLLYYGYTF.

This chain uses TRBV9 with TRBJ2-4; D is perhaps TRBD2 (5 bases). The V gene's germline CDR1 is SGDLS and CDR2 YYNGEE. This CDR3 is 16 amino acids long. Trimming shortened V by 4 bases and J by 0 bases, and 14 bases separated the two germline ends. Here the CDR3 reads CASSPTNNLAKNIQYF. The CDR3 nucleotides are TGTGCCAGCAGCCCGACTAACAACCTAGCCAAAAACATTCAGTACTTC.